Included here is one T cell receptor (beta chain) sequence, with context. The data were produced by immunoSEQ multiplex PCR, yet TCRdb's version contains in-frame clones alone and is incomplete. The sample holds more than 350,000 clones; 80% to 90% are singletons and the top ten take roughly 1%. These data come from a study of blood T cell repertoires in COVID-19. Turning to the study itself: COVID-19 samples collected from the United States, Italy and Spain covered acute and convalescent phases. Sources were T cells, B-cell-depleted T cells, or PBMCs; the material itself was cDNA or gDNA.

Those enrolled, adults aged about 18 to 95 years, came from about two dozen US areas. CDR3 length: 16 amino acids. Germline V gene data show CDR1 as KGHSH and CDR2 as LQKENI. V was clipped by 3 bases and J by 0 bases; unmatched bases: 5. Sequencing input: PBMCs or T cells enriched from blood (not recorded which). The sequence derives from a man between 18 and 29 years old who had recovered from COVID-19. The chain uses TRBV18 and TRBJ1-1, with 9 bases matching TRBD1. The CDR3, as DNA: TGTGCCAGCTCACCGATCGGACAGGGGTTGAACACTGAAGCTTTCTTT. Protein product: CASSPIGQGLNTEAFF.